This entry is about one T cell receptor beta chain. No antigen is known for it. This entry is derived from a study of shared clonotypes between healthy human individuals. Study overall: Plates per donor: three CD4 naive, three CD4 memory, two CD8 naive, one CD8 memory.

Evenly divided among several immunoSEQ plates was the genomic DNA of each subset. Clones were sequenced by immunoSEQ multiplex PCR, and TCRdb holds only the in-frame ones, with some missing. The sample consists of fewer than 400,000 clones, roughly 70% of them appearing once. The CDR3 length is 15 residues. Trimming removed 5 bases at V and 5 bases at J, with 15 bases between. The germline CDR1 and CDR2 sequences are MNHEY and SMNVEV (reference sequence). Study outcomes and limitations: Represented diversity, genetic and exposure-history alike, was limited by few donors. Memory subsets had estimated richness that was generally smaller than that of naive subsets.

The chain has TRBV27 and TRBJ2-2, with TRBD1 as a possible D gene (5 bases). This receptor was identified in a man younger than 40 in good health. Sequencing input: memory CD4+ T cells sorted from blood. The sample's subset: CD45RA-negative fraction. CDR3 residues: CASSQGRTPTGELFF. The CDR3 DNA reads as TGTGCCAGCAGTCAAGGACGGACACCGACCGGGGAGCTGTTTTTT.